These 29 T cell receptor beta chains came from one sample sequenced in a study of blood T cell repertoires in COVID-19. The method was immunoSEQ multiplex PCR; TCRdb's version includes in-frame clones alone and lacks a portion of them. Of about 420,000 clones listed, around nine tenths are singletons. Specimen: peripheral blood. The receptors come from a man aged 18 to 29 with COVID-19, enrolled during active disease.

The rearrangement joins TRBV30 to TRBJ1-5, with D possibly matching TRBD1 (5 bases). From germline, CDR1 is GTSNPN and CDR2 SVGIG (reference sequence). Trimming shortened V by 1 base and J by 7 bases, and 14 bases separated the two germline ends. The CDR3 totals 14 residues. CDR3 nucleotide sequence: TGTGCCTGGAGTGAGGGGCAGGGATGGCAGCCCCAGCATTTT. Amino acids: CAWSEGQGWQPQHF.

The chain combines TRBV27 with TRBJ2-2; 8 bases align to TRBD2. Looked up from germline, CDR1 is MNHEY and CDR2 is SMNVEV (reference sequence). The trim removed 2 bases at V and 7 bases at J, leaving 6 bases unmatched. The CDR3 has 15 residues. The CDR3 nucleotides are TGTGCCAGCAGTTTAGCGCGACTAGCGATCGGGGAGCTGTTTTTT. Encoded protein: CASSLARLAIGELFF.

V usage is TRBV2 and J usage is TRBJ1-2, with 8 positions matching TRBD1. The CDR3 has 12 residues. Germline trimming cut 7 bases from V and 8 bases from J; bases unmatched to any gene: 6. Germline assignment: CDR1 SNHLY and CDR2 FYNNEI. The CDR3 DNA sequence: TGTGCCAGCACGGGGACAGGCAACGGCTACACCTTC. Translation gives CASTGTGNGYTF.

This clone showed up just once. The gene calls are TRBV3-1 (or the pseudogene TRBV3-2) and TRBJ2-5; 11 nucleotides line up with TRBD1. The CDR3 has 16 amino acids. Looked up from germline, CDR1 is LGHDT and CDR2 is YNNKEL (reference sequence). J lost 5 bases, V lost 6 bases, and 11 bases had no gene match. CDR3 nucleotide sequence: TGTGCCAGCAGGGGACCAGGACAGGGGGCTTATGAGACCCAGTACTTC. Its translation is CASRGPGQGAYETQYF.

The chain combines TRBV3-1 (or the pseudogene TRBV3-2) with TRBJ1-2; 10 bases match TRBD1. The CDR3 is 14 amino acids. The V gene end was trimmed by 4 bases and the J gene end by 7 bases; junction bases not matched to a gene: 6. Germline V CDR1 and CDR2: LGHDT, YNNKEL (reference sequence). CDR3 coding DNA: TGTGCCAGCAGCCTGAGACAGGGGGCTTTTGGCTACACCTTC. This encodes CASSLRQGAFGYTF.

V gene TRBV2 combines with J gene TRBJ1-4; 7 bases line up with TRBD1. Trimming removed 6 bases from V and 5 bases from J; junction bases left unmatched: 6. The CDR3 has 14 amino acids. Germline lookup yields CDR1 SNHLY and CDR2 FYNNEI. This chain's CDR3 is CASSHRGPNEKLFF. CDR3 bases: TGTGCCAGCAGCCACAGGGGTCCCAATGAAAAACTGTTTTTT.

This chain uses TRBV3-1 (or the pseudogene TRBV3-2) with TRBJ1-6; 10 nucleotides agree with TRBD1. CDR1 and CDR2 from the germline V gene are LGHDT and YNNKEL (reference sequence). Trimming took 5 bases from V and 7 from J; bases not matched to a gene: 11. CDR3 length: 17 residues. The CDR3 nucleotides are TGTGCCAGCAGCGAGGTATCCGGGACAGGGGCAAATTCACCCCTCCACTTT. Its protein is CASSEVSGTGANSPLHF.

This clone was counted once. The gene calls are TRBV12-5 and TRBJ2-7; D perhaps matches TRBD1 (6 bases). The CDR3 contains 14 residues. The germline CDR1 and CDR2 sequences are LGHNT and FRNRAP. The ends were cut back, 2 bases at V and 1 base at J, with 9 bases in the middle. This chain's CDR3 is CASGLSGVSYEQYF. CDR3 DNA: TGTGCTAGTGGTTTGTCAGGGGTTTCCTACGAGCAGTACTTC.

The chain uses TRBV6-5 and TRBJ1-5; D possibly corresponds to TRBD1 (6 bases). Germline V gives CDR1 MNHEY, CDR2 SVGAGI. This CDR3 is 14 amino acids long. The V gene lost 6 bases and the J gene lost 7 bases, with 16 bases spanning the gap. The CDR3 DNA reads TGTGCCAGCAGAACTCAACAGGGAAGCCAGCCCCAGCATTTT. It encodes CASRTQQGSQPQHF.

This clone is a singleton in its sample. The V call is TRBV27, the J call TRBJ2-1, with TRBD1 as a possible D gene (6 bases). Germline V gives CDR1 MNHEY, CDR2 SMNVEV (reference sequence). This CDR3 is built from 14 residues. Trimming cost V 5 bases and J 3 bases, with 11 bases left between them. CDR3 sequence: CASSLRDNYNEQFF. For the CDR3, the DNA is TGTGCCAGCAGTCTCCGGGACAACTACAATGAGCAGTTCTTC.

The rearrangement uses TRBV7-9 and TRBJ1-2; D is uncertain. The CDR3 spans 14 residues. Germline CDR1 reads SEHNR; CDR2 reads FQNEAQ (reference sequence). The V end was cut by 2 bases, the J end by 2 bases, with 9 bases between. This CDR3 reads CASSLFNTNYGYTF. In DNA, the CDR3 is TGTGCCAGCAGCTTATTCAACACCAACTATGGCTACACCTTC. Full variable domain (remainder filled in from reference TRBV7-9 and TRBJ1-2): DTGVSQNPRHKITKRGQNVTFRCDPISEHNRLYWYRQTLGQGPEFLTYFQNEAQLEKSRLLSDRFSAERPKGSFSTLEIQRTEQGDSAMYLCASSLFNTNYGYTFGSGTRLTVV.

This clone showed up just once. This rearrangement joins TRBV5-1 to TRBJ1-1; D gene ambiguous. Between the trimmed V and J ends, which lost 4 bases and 1 base, there was a span of 11 bases. The CDR3 is 14 amino acids. Germline CDR1 is SGHRS and CDR2 is YFSETQ. The CDR3 DNA reads TGCGCCAGCAGCCCCTACTCACGGAACACTGAAGCTTTCTTT. Translated: CASSPYSRNTEAFF.

The chain employs TRBV7-9 and TRBJ2-1; 8 bases are shared with TRBD1. V gave up 6 bases and J gave up 5 bases; unmatched junction bases: 9. The germline gives CDR1 SEHNR, CDR2 FQNEAQ (reference sequence). This CDR3 is built from 15 residues. The CDR3: CASSLGQGADNEQFF. The CDR3 DNA follows: TGTGCCAGCAGTCTAGGGCAGGGGGCAGACAATGAGCAGTTCTTC. Full variable domain (missing parts from reference TRBV7-9 and TRBJ2-1): DTGVSQNPRHKITKRGQNVTFRCDPISEHNRLYWYRQTLGQGPEFLTYFQNEAQLEKSRLLSDRFSAERPKGSFSTLEIQRTEQGDSAMYLCASSLGQGADNEQFFGPGTRLTVL.

The chain couples TRBV7-8 to TRBJ2-2; TRBD2 agrees at 13 bases. Germline CDR1 SGHVS, CDR2 FQNEAQ. The V segment lost 6 bases and the J segment 7 bases; nucleotides outside the gene matches: 8. The CDR3 runs to 16 residues. CDR3 protein: CASRTSGRARGGELFF. CDR3 bases: TGTGCCAGCAGAACTAGCGGGAGGGCCCGGGGCGGGGAGCTGTTTTTT.

The chain uses TRBV5-1 and TRBJ1-3, with TRBD1 identical over 7 bases. Germline CDR1 and CDR2: SGHRS and YFSETQ. V was pared by 3 bases and J by 4 bases, with 4 bases of the junction left unmatched. The length of the CDR3 is 14 residues. CDR3: CASSSTGQGNTIYF. CDR3 nucleotide sequence: TGCGCCAGCAGCTCGACAGGGCAAGGAAACACCATATATTTT.

This sequence joins TRBV5-6 and TRBJ1-6, with TRBD1 matching 9 bases. V shed 4 bases, J shed 8 bases, and the junction held 10 bases outside the gene matches. The germline CDR1 and CDR2 sequences are SGHDT and YYEEEE. The CDR3 contains 16 residues. CDR3 in amino acids: CASSVSTGGWDSPLHF. The DNA of the CDR3 is TGTGCCAGCAGCGTTTCAACAGGGGGCTGGGATTCACCCCTCCACTTT.

This chain links TRBV30 with TRBJ2-7; 10 positions agree with TRBD2. Germline V gene lookup returns CDR1 GTSNPN and CDR2 SVGIG (reference sequence). CDR3 length equals 14 residues. J gave up 5 bases and V 0 bases, and 4 bases lay outside the gene matches. The CDR3, as DNA: TGTGCCTGGAGTGTAGGTAGCGGGAGGAACGAGCAGTACTTC. It is translated as CAWSVGSGRNEQYF.

The V gene is TRBV6-4, the J gene TRBJ2-1; 9 bases fit TRBD1. CDR3 length: 13 residues. Losses at the gene ends were 0 bases for V and 9 bases for J; bases not matched to a gene: 0. Germline V gene data show CDR1 as MRHNA and CDR2 as SNTAGT. In nucleotides, the CDR3 is TGTGCCAGCAGTGACTCGGACAGGGGTGAGCAGTTCTTC. It encodes CASSDSDRGEQFF.

The V call is TRBV24-1, the J call TRBJ1-2, with D possibly being TRBD1 (6 bases). CDR3 length: 15 amino acids. Germline assignment: CDR1 KGHDR and CDR2 SFDVKD. The germline V and J ends were trimmed by 4 bases and 0 bases, with 11 bases remaining between them. CDR3 protein: CATSDAQGTNYGYTF. The DNA for the CDR3 is TGTGCCACCAGTGACGCGCAGGGGACTAACTATGGCTACACCTTC.

V usage is TRBV7-9 and J usage is TRBJ2-7; 9 bases are shared with TRBD1. The J segment lost 7 bases and the V segment lost 5 bases, leaving 12 bases of the junction unmatched. CDR1 and CDR2 (germline): SEHNR, FQNEAQ (reference sequence). The CDR3 is 15 amino acids. The CDR3 DNA follows: TGTGCCAGCAGCCGAGGGGGACAGGGAATAGGGGAGCAGTACTTC. It specifies CASSRGGQGIGEQYF.

The chain has TRBV5-6 and TRBJ2-1; 9 nucleotides line up with TRBD2. Trimming took 3 bases from V and 8 from J; bases not matched to a gene: 9. The length of the CDR3 is 15 residues. The germline V gene has CDR1 SGHDT and CDR2 YYEEEE. In DNA, the CDR3 is TGTGCCAGCAGCTCAGCCGGGACTAGCATTCATGAGCAGTTCTTC. Its translation: CASSSAGTSIHEQFF.

The rearrangement links TRBV20-1 to TRBJ2-7, with D uncertain. Trimming took off 3 bases at V and 4 bases at J, with 10 bases between the two ends. Germline V gives CDR1 DFQATT, CDR2 SNEGSKA (reference sequence). The CDR3 runs 12 residues. The CDR3, as DNA: TGCAGTGCTAGTATTGCGGTTTACGAGCAGTACTTC. This encodes CSASIAVYEQYF.

The rearrangement joins TRBV7-3 to TRBJ2-7; 8 nucleotides line up with TRBD2. Germline V lookup: CDR1 SGHTA, CDR2 FQGTGA. This CDR3 has 14 residues. With V trimmed by 3 bases and J by 5 bases, 6 bases remained unmatched. CDR3 coding DNA: TGTGCCAGCAGCTTTTCGCGGGAGGCCGACGAGCAGTACTTC. The encoded protein is CASSFSREADEQYF.

This chain joins TRBV3-1 (or the pseudogene TRBV3-2) and TRBJ1-3; the D is unclear. The CDR3 covers 18 residues. Per germline, CDR1 LGHDT and CDR2 YNNKEL (reference sequence). V gave up 1 base and J gave up 2 bases, with 18 bases separating them. This CDR3 is CASSQGREPHEPGNTIYF. The CDR3 DNA sequence: TGTGCCAGCAGCCAAGGTCGGGAACCCCACGAGCCTGGAAACACCATATATTTT.

This clone was seen once. Additional DNA sequences in this sample encode the identical CDR3. The CDR3, as DNA: TGTGCCAGCAGTTATACGAACACCGGGGAGCTGTTTTTT. Its protein is CASSYTNTGELFF. The V and J genes are TRBV6-5 and TRBJ2-2; D ambiguous. Germline loops: CDR1 MNHEY, CDR2 SVGAGI. This CDR3 comprises 13 residues. Trimming cost V 3 bases and J 0 bases, with 2 bases left between them.

This clone was counted a single time. V and J are TRBV19 and TRBJ2-3; 13 nucleotides match TRBD2. The CDR3 sequence is 14 residues long. Germline assignment: CDR1 LNHDA and CDR2 SQIVND (reference sequence). V dropped 3 bases and J dropped 6; count of bases not matched to a gene: 0. The CDR3 DNA reads TGTGCCAGTAGTATGACTAGCGGGGGGGATACGCAGTATTTT. This codes for CASSMTSGGDTQYF. The full variable domain, completed using reference TRBV19 and TRBJ2-3, is DGGITQSPKYLFRKEGQNVTLSCEQNLNHDAMYWYRQDPGQGLRLIYYSQIVNDFQKGDIAEGYSVSREKKESFPLTVTSAQKNPTAFYLCASSMTSGGDTQYFGPGTRLTVL.

The genes are TRBV6-4 and TRBJ2-2; D remains ambiguous. The germline V gene has CDR1 MRHNA and CDR2 SNTAGT. This CDR3 comprises 12 residues. V lost 4 bases and J lost 9, with 9 bases in between. This chain's CDR3 is CASSVSVRELFF. Here the CDR3 DNA reads TGTGCCAGCAGTGTAAGCGTCAGGGAGCTGTTTTTT.

V gene TRBV5-4 combines with J gene TRBJ1-2, with TRBD1 as a possible D gene (6 bases). V dropped 4 bases and J dropped 8 bases, with 15 bases sitting between them. CDR1 is SGHNT and CDR2 is YYREEE in the germline V gene (reference sequence). CDR3 length: 13 residues. The chain's CDR3 is CASSPGTTGGYTF. DNA of the CDR3: TGTGCCAGCAGCCCCGGGACAACCGGGGGCTACACCTTC.

V gene TRBV24-1 combines with J gene TRBJ2-1; TRBD1 agrees at 8 bases. The CDR3 contains 16 residues. The trim removed 4 bases at V and 8 bases at J, leaving 12 bases unmatched. The germline gives CDR1 KGHDR, CDR2 SFDVKD. The CDR3 region is CATSERTGTGLDEQFF. The CDR3 coding sequence is TGTGCCACCAGTGAGAGAACCGGGACAGGTCTAGATGAGCAGTTCTTC.